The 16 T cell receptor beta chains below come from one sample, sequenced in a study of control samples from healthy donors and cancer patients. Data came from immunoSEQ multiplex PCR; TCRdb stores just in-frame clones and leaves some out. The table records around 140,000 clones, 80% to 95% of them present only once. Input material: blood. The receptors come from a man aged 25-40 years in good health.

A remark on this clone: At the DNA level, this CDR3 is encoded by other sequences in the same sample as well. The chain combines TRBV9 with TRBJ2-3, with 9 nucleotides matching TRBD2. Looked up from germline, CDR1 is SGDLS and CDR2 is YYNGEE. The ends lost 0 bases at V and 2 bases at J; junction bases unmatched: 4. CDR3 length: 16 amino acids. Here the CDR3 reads CASSVAAGGPTDTQYF. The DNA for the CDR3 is TGTGCCAGCAGCGTAGCAGCGGGGGGACCCACAGATACGCAGTATTTT. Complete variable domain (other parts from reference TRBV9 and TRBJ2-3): DSGVTQTPKHLITATGQRVTLRCSPRSGDLSVYWYQQSLDQGLQFLIQYYNGEERAKGNILERFSAQQFPDLHSELNLSSLELGDSALYFCASSVAAGGPTDTQYFGPGTRLTVL.

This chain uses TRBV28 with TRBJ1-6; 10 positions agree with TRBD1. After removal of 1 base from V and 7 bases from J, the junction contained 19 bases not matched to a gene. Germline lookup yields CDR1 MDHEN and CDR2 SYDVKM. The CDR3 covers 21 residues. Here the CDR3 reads CASSLFLPGQGTRSLNSPLHF. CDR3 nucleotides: TGTGCCAGCAGTTTATTCTTACCGGGACAGGGGACAAGAAGCTTAAATTCACCCCTCCACTTT. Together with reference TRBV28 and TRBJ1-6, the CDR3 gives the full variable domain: DVKVTQSSRYLVKRTGEKVFLECVQDMDHENMFWYRQDPGLGLRLIYFSYDVKMKEKGDIPEGYSVSREKKERFSLILESASTNQTSMYLCASSLFLPGQGTRSLNSPLHFGNGTRLTVT.

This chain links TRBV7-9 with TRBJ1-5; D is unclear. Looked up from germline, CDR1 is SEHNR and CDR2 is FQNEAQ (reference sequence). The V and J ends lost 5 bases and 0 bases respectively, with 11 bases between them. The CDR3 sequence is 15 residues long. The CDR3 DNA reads TGTGCCAGCAGCCCCGAGGGCGGTAGCAATCAGCCCCAGCATTTT. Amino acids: CASSPEGGSNQPQHF.

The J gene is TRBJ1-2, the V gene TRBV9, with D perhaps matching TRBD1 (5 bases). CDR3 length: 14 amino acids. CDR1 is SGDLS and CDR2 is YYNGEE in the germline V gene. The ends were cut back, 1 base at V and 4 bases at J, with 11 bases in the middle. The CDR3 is CASSVFDSSYGYTF. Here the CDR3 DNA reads TGTGCCAGCAGCGTATTTGACAGTTCCTATGGCTACACCTTC.

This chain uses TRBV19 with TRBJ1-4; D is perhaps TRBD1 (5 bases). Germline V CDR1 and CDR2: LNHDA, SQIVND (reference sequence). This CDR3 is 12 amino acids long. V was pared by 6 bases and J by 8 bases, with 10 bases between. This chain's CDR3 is CASSQGWEKLFF. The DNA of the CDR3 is TGTGCCAGTAGCCAGGGTTGGGAAAAACTGTTTTTT.

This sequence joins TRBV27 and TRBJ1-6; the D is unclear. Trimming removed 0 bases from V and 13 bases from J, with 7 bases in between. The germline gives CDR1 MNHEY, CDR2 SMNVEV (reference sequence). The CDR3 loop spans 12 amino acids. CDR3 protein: CASSLSDKPLHF. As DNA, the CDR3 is TGTGCCAGCAGTTTATCGGATAAGCCCCTCCACTTT.

This chain's CDR3 is CASSEKTGPPYEQYF. DNA for the CDR3: TGTGCCAGCAGTGAAAAGACAGGGCCGCCCTACGAGCAGTACTTC. The chain recombines TRBV25-1 with TRBJ2-7, with 7 bases identical to TRBD1. Germline trimming cut 2 bases from V and 2 bases from J; bases unmatched to any gene: 6. Germline values: CDR1 MGHDK, CDR2 SYGVNS. The CDR3 consists of 15 residues.

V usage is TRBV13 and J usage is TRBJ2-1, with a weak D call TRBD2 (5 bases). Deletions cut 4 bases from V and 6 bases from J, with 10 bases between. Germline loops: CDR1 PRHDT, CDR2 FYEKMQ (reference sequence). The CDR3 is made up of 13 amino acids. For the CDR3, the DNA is TGTGCCAGCAGCTCGAGGGTCTTCAATGAGCAGTTCTTC. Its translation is CASSSRVFNEQFF.

CDR3 bases: TGCGCCAGCAGATCGACGGGACAAGGAAACTATGGCTACACCTTC. Residues: CASRSTGQGNYGYTF. The chain carries TRBV5-1 and TRBJ1-2, with D possibly matching TRBD1 (6 bases). This CDR3 region has 15 residues. V was trimmed by 5 bases and J by 2 bases, leaving 16 bases between them. From germline, CDR1 is SGHRS and CDR2 YFSETQ.

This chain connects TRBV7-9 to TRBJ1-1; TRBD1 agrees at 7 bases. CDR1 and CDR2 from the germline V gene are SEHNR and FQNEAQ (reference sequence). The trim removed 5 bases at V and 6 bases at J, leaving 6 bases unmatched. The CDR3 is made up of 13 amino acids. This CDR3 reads CASSPPDRAEAFF. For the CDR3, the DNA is TGTGCCAGCAGCCCCCCCGACAGGGCTGAAGCTTTCTTT. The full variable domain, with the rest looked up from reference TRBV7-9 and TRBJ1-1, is DTGVSQNPRHKITKRGQNVTFRCDPISEHNRLYWYRQTLGQGPEFLTYFQNEAQLEKSRLLSDRFSAERPKGSFSTLEIQRTEQGDSAMYLCASSPPDRAEAFFGQGTRLTVV.

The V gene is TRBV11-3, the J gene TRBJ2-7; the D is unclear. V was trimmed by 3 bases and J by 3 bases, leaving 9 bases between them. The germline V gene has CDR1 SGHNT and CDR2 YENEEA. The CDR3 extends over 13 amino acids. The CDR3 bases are TGTGCCAGCAGCTTCCTAAAGGGCTACGAGCAGTACTTC. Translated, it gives CASSFLKGYEQYF.

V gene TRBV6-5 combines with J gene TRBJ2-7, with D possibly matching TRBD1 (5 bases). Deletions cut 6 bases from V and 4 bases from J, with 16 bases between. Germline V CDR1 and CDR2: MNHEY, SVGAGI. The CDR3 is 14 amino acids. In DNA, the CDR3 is TGTGCCAGCAGCCCGCCCGACAGATATTACGAGCAGTACTTC. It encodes CASSPPDRYYEQYF.

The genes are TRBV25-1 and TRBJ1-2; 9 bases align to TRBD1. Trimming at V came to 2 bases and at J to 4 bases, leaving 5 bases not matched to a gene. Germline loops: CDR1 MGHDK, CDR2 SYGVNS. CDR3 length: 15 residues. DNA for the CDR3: TGTGCCAGCAGTGAAACAGGGGGCGCTTTCTATGGCTACACCTTC. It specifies CASSETGGAFYGYTF.

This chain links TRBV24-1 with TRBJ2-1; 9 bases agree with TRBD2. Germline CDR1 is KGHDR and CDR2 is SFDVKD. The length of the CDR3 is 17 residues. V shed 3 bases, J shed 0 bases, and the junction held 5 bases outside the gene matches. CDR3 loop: CATSDQSGGSSYNEQFF. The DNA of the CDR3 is TGTGCCACCAGTGATCAAAGCGGGGGGAGCTCCTACAATGAGCAGTTCTTC.

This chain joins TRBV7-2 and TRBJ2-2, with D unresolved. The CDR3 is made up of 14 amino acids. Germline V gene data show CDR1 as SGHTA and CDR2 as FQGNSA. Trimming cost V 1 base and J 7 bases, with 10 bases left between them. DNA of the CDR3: TGTGCCAGCAGCTTAGTGAACGGCGGCGGGGAGCTGTTTTTT. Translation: CASSLVNGGGELFF.

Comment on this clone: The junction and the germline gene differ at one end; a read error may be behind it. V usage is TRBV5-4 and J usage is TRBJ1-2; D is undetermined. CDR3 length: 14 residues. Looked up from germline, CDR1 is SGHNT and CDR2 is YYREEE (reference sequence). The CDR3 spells CTSSLAHENYGYTF. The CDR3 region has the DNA TGTACCAGCAGCTTGGCACACGAGAACTATGGCTACACCTTC.